Sequencing of this T cell receptor (beta chain) was carried out in a study of T cell changes during pregnancy in multiple sclerosis. From germline, CDR1 is MNHEY and CDR2 SVGAGI. V was shortened by 10 bases and J by 4 bases, with 10 bases between the two germline ends. This CDR3 region has 12 residues. The data were produced by immunoSEQ multiplex PCR, yet TCRdb's version contains in-frame clones alone and is incomplete. This table holds under 100,000 clones, about 94% found once. The chain employs TRBV6-5 and TRBJ2-2; D ambiguous. Sequencing was performed on peripheral blood, taken in the third trimester of pregnancy. The source is a female donor with multiple sclerosis, enrolled in a pregnancy study. The CDR3 loop reads CATRLSTGELFF. For the CDR3, the DNA is TGTGCCACCCGACTGAGCACCGGGGAGCTGTTTTTT.